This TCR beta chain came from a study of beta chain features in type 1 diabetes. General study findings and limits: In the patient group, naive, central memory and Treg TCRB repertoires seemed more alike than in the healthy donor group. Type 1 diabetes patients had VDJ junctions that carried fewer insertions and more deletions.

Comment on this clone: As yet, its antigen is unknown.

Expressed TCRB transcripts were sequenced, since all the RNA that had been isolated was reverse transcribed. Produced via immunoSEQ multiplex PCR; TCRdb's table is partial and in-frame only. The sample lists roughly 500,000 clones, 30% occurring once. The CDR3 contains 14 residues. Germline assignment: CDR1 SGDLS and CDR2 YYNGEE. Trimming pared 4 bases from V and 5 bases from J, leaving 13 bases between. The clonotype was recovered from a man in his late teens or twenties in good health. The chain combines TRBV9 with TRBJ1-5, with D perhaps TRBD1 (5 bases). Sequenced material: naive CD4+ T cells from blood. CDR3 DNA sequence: TGTGCCAGCAGCTACGACCAGGGAGATCAGCCCCAGCATTTT. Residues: CASSYDQGDQPQHF.